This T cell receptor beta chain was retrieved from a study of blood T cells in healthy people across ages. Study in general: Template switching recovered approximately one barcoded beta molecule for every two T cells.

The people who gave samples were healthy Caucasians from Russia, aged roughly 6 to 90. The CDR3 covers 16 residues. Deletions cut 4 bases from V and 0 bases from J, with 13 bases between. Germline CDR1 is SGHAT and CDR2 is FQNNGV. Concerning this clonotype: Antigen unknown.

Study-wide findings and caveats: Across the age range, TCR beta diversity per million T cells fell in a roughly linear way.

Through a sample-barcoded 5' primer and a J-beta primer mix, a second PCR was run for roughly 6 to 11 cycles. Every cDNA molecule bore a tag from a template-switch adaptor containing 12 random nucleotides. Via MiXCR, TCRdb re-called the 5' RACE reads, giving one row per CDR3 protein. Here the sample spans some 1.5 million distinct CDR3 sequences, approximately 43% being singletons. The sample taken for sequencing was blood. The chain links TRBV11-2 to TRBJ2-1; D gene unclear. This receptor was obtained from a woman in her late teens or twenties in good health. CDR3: CASSSRRSVSYNEQFF. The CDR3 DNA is TGTGCCAGCAGCTCCCGGCGCTCCGTCTCCTACAATGAGCAGTTCTTC.